These 25 T cell receptor beta chains share one sample of origin, sequenced in a study of T cell repertoires in cytomegalovirus infection. From the reads, TCRdb called clonotypes with MiXCR, one entry per CDR3 protein. The sample holds under 250,000 distinct CDR3 sequences, around an eighth seen once. The sample comprised PBMCs. The source of these receptors is a human donor in good health (CMV status not recorded). Some clones in this sample may be carry-over from other donors' samples.

In this sample, this clonotype turned up many times. The chain uses TRBV7-2 and TRBJ2-5, with 9 positions matching TRBD2. V was clipped by 8 bases and J by 3 bases; unmatched bases: 10. Per the germline V gene, CDR1 is SGHTA and CDR2 is FQGNSA. This CDR3 contains 15 residues. CDR3 nucleotide sequence: TGTGCCAGCGCCCTTTGGGCGGGAGGGGAAGAGACCCAGTACTTC. This sequence encodes CASALWAGGEETQYF. Supplemented by reference TRBV7-2 and TRBJ2-5, the full variable domain reads GAGVSQSPSNKVTEKGKDVELRCDPISGHTALYWYRQSLGQGLEFLIYFQGNSAPDKSGLPSDRFSAERTGGSVSTLTIQRTQQEDSAVYLCASALWAGGEETQYFGPGTRLLVL.

This clonotype was counted at least ten times. This chain uses TRBV7-8 with TRBJ1-5; TRBD1 aligns across 7 bases. Germline V CDR1 and CDR2: SGHVS, FQNEAQ. J gave up 5 bases and V 5 bases, and 3 bases lay outside the gene matches. The CDR3 contains 13 residues. The CDR3 here is CASSLGQYQPQHF. CDR3 nucleotides: TGTGCCAGCAGCCTGGGACAGTATCAGCCCCAGCATTTT.

V is TRBV12-3 or TRBV12-4 and J is TRBJ2-7; 8 bases are a match to TRBD2. Germline trimming cut 5 bases from V and 3 bases from J; bases unmatched to any gene: 9. This CDR3 is 15 amino acids long. DNA for the CDR3: TGTGCCAGCAGTCCCCGGACTAGCAAGGTCTACGAGCAGTACTTC. As protein: CASSPRTSKVYEQYF.

The gene calls are TRBV28 and TRBJ2-2; 9 bases are a match to TRBD2. Germline assignment: CDR1 MDHEN and CDR2 SYDVKM. Trimming at V came to 2 bases and at J to 1 base, leaving 2 bases not matched to a gene. The CDR3 sequence is 16 residues long. For the CDR3, the DNA is TGTGCCAGCAGTTTAGCGACTAGCGGGAACACCGGGGAGCTGTTTTTT. Protein sequence: CASSLATSGNTGELFF.

This chain connects TRBV2 to TRBJ1-5, with D possibly being TRBD1 (5 bases). V was trimmed by 3 bases and J by 0 bases, leaving 9 bases between them. Germline V gene lookup returns CDR1 SNHLY and CDR2 FYNNEI. The CDR3 loop spans 15 amino acids. The CDR3 loop is CASSDTGYSNQPQHF. CDR3 bases: TGTGCCAGCAGTGATACAGGTTATAGCAATCAGCCCCAGCATTTT.

This clonotype showed up just a few times. V gene TRBV10-3 combines with J gene TRBJ1-2, with a weak D call TRBD1 (5 bases). Germline V gene sequence: CDR1 ENHRY, CDR2 SYGVKD. V was cut by 3 bases and J by 2 bases, with 7 bases left in between. The CDR3 contains 13 residues. DNA for the CDR3: TGTGCCATCAGTGAATGGGGGAACTATGGCTACACCTTC. This encodes CAISEWGNYGYTF.

J is TRBJ2-4 and V is TRBV12-3 or TRBV12-4, with D perhaps being TRBD1 or TRBD2 (5 bases each). Trimming left V 3 bases short and J 7 bases short, with 16 bases between. This CDR3 has 15 residues. CDR3 bases: TGTGCCAGCAGTTTCGGGACGGACCTCGGGAACATTCAGTACTTC. Translated: CASSFGTDLGNIQYF.

The chain couples TRBV20-1 to TRBJ2-1; 8 bases are a match to TRBD2. J gave up 10 bases and V 5 bases, and 16 bases lay outside the gene matches. Germline loops: CDR1 DFQATT, CDR2 SNEGSKA (reference sequence). This CDR3 has 15 residues. The CDR3 spells CSAARGGRGPGEQFF. The DNA of the CDR3 is TGCAGTGCTGCGCGCGGGGGGCGCGGGCCAGGAGAGCAGTTCTTC.

In its sample, this clonotype was seen many times. The rearrangement uses TRBV4-2 and TRBJ1-5; TRBD1 is a possible D gene (6 bases). V lost 0 bases and J lost 7, with 13 bases in between. Germline assignment: CDR1 LGHNA and CDR2 YNFKEQ. This CDR3 is 15 amino acids long. CDR3 loop: CASSQDEGEGQPQHF. The CDR3 nucleotides read TGTGCCAGCAGCCAAGATGAGGGGGAAGGCCAGCCCCAGCATTTT.

The V gene is TRBV7-9, the J gene TRBJ2-3; 8 bases agree with TRBD2. The CDR3 extends over 14 amino acids. With 4 bases clipped from V and 4 bases from J, the junction kept 4 bases outside the gene matches. The V gene's germline CDR1 is SEHNR and CDR2 FQNEAQ (reference sequence). The CDR3 coding sequence is TGTGCCAGCAGCTCCGGACTAGCCCCAGATACGCAGTATTTT. Its protein product is CASSSGLAPDTQYF. Filled out from reference TRBV7-9 and TRBJ2-3, the complete variable domain reads DTGVSQNPRHKITKRGQNVTFRCDPISEHNRLYWYRQTLGQGPEFLTYFQNEAQLEKSRLLSDRFSAERPKGSFSTLEIQRTEQGDSAMYLCASSSGLAPDTQYFGPGTRLTVL.

This rearrangement joins TRBV18 to TRBJ2-1, with D uncertain. CDR3 size: 11 residues. Between the trimmed V and J ends, which lost 5 bases and 9 bases, there was a span of 8 bases. The germline V gene encodes CDR1 KGHSH and CDR2 LQKENI. The CDR3 sequence: CASSLDGEQFF. The CDR3 DNA reads TGTGCCAGCTCATTAGACGGTGAGCAGTTCTTC.

This clonotype appeared many times. V and J are TRBV7-8 and TRBJ2-2; TRBD1 might be the D (6 bases). Trimming shortened V by 5 bases and J by 6 bases, and 25 bases separated the two germline ends. This CDR3 spans 18 amino acids. Germline V gene data show CDR1 as SGHVS and CDR2 as FQNEAQ. CDR3 residues: CASSPPPDSPLLSGELFF. The CDR3, as DNA: TGTGCCAGCAGCCCCCCCCCGGACAGCCCATTACTCTCCGGGGAGCTGTTTTTT. The full variable domain, in which reference TRBV7-8 and TRBJ2-2 provide the parts outside the CDR3, is GAGVSQSPRYKVAKRGQDVALRCDPISGHVSLFWYQQALGQGPEFLTYFQNEAQLDKSGLPSDRFFAERPEGSVSTLKIQRTQQEDSAVYLCASSPPPDSPLLSGELFFGEGSRLTVL.

This clonotype was picked up a small number of times. The CDR3 DNA sequence: TGCGCCAGCAGCCTCCGTTTCTCTGGGGCCAACGTCCTGACTTTC. This gives the protein CASSLRFSGANVLTF. The chain recombines TRBV5-1 with TRBJ2-6; D is ambiguous. CDR1 is SGHRS, CDR2 YFSETQ, per germline. The CDR3 spans 15 residues. With 4 bases removed from V and 0 bases from J, the gap between germline ends came to 8 bases.

V and J are TRBV2 and TRBJ1-2; D is perhaps TRBD1 (5 bases). V was shortened by 3 bases and J by 6 bases, with 20 bases between the two germline ends. The CDR3 sequence is 16 residues long. CDR1 is SNHLY, CDR2 FYNNEI, per germline. The CDR3 reads CASSDGGAGPFDGYTF. As DNA, the CDR3 is TGTGCCAGCAGTGACGGAGGGGCAGGCCCATTCGATGGCTACACCTTC.

This clonotype has ten or more counts. The chain recombines TRBV7-3 with TRBJ2-5; D uncertain. The V end lost 2 bases, the J end lost 5 bases, and 9 bases lay between the germline ends. CDR1 is SGHTA and CDR2 is FQGTGA in the germline V gene. The CDR3 is 13 residues long. As DNA, the CDR3 is TGTGCCAGCAGCTTATCGGTTGGGGAGACCCAGTACTTC. Translating gives CASSLSVGETQYF.

The chain has TRBV12-3 or TRBV12-4 and TRBJ2-1; TRBD2 aligns across 9 bases. Trimming removed 6 bases from V and 10 bases from J; junction bases left unmatched: 10. This CDR3 has 14 amino acids. The CDR3 sequence is CASRTGTSLGEQFF. CDR3 DNA sequence: TGTGCCAGCAGAACCGGGACTAGCCTGGGGGAGCAGTTCTTC.

This clonotype showed up many times. It is unclear where the CDR3 begins or ends on the DNA, so no DNA is shown, and the CDR3 is as TCRdb lists it. This chain connects TRBV11-2 to TRBJ2-7; TRBD1, as called in the table, went unchecked against the DNA. Germline assignment: CDR1 SGHAT and CDR2 FQNNGV. The CDR3 contains 13 residues when both ends are counted. The CDR3 loop is CASSFGTGTTAYF.

This clonotype appeared many times. V and J are TRBV7-2 and TRBJ2-3; D is perhaps TRBD1 or TRBD2 (6 bases each). Between the trimmed V and J ends, which lost 3 bases and 5 bases, there was a span of 15 bases. The CDR3 runs to 15 residues. The germline V gene has CDR1 SGHTA and CDR2 FQGNSA. The CDR3 region is CASSFDRGLQDTQYF. CDR3 nucleotide sequence: TGTGCCAGCAGCTTTGACCGGGGGCTTCAAGATACGCAGTATTTT.

This clonotype was found many times. This sequence joins TRBV11-1 and TRBJ1-3; perhaps TRBD1 as D (6 bases). Germline V gene lookup returns CDR1 SGHAT and CDR2 FQDESV (reference sequence). V lost 3 bases and J lost 5, with 11 bases in between. The CDR3 loop spans 14 amino acids. The CDR3 DNA reads as TGTGCCAGCAGCTTCACAGGGACCCGAAACACCATATATTTT. It codes for CASSFTGTRNTIYF. The full variable domain, in which reference TRBV11-1 and TRBJ1-3 provide the parts outside the CDR3, is EAEVAQSPRYKITEKSQAVAFWCDPISGHATLYWYRQILGQGPELLVQFQDESVVDDSQLPKDRFSAERLKGVDSTLKIQPAELGDSAMYLCASSFTGTRNTIYFGEGSWLTVV.

The rearrangement joins TRBV20-1 to TRBJ2-7; D is uncertain. Germline V CDR1 and CDR2: DFQATT, SNEGSKA (reference sequence). Trimming removed 5 bases from V and 1 base from J, with 15 bases in between. The CDR3 is 14 amino acids. The CDR3 loop reads CSAVGHRGSYEQYF. CDR3 nucleotides: TGCAGTGCTGTAGGTCACCGAGGTTCCTACGAGCAGTACTTC.

This clonotype occurred a few times. This chain links TRBV29-1 with TRBJ2-6; D remains unclear. The ends were cut back, 5 bases at V and 0 bases at J, with 11 bases in the middle. Germline V lookup: CDR1 SQVTM, CDR2 ANQGSEA. CDR3 length: 15 amino acids. The DNA of the CDR3 is TGCAGCGTTACGGCCAAGGGCTCTGGGGCCAACGTCCTGACTTTC. Its protein is CSVTAKGSGANVLTF.

The table lists this clonotype with a few counts. The gene calls are TRBV15 and TRBJ2-4; D gene uncertain. The V end lost 0 bases, the J end lost 15 bases, and 9 bases lay between the germline ends. The V gene's germline CDR1 is LNHNV and CDR2 YYDKDF (reference sequence). This CDR3 region has 11 residues. This chain's CDR3 is CATSRDGKPYF. In DNA, the CDR3 is TGTGCCACCAGCAGAGATGGGAAACCGTACTTC.

This clonotype has ten or more counts. DNA of the CDR3: TGTGCCAGCAGCCCCTCCCCCAGGGGATCGGTTGAAGCTTTCTTT. Translation gives CASSPSPRGSVEAFF. This rearrangement joins TRBV7-2 to TRBJ1-1, with a weak D call TRBD1 (6 bases). V was pared by 5 bases and J by 7 bases, with 20 bases between. CDR1 is SGHTA, CDR2 FQGNSA, per germline. This CDR3 region has 15 residues.

This chain connects TRBV6-2 or TRBV6-3 to TRBJ1-5, with D perhaps matching TRBD1 (6 bases). The CDR3 consists of 15 residues. Looked up from germline, CDR1 is MNHEY and CDR2 is SVGEGT. Trimming stripped 6 bases from V and 10 bases from J, with 22 bases between. In nucleotides, the CDR3 is TGTGCCAGCAGACCCGAGGGGGTTCGTGCAAGACCCCAGCATTTT. As protein: CASRPEGVRARPQHF.

This clonotype occurred a few times. The chain combines TRBV5-5 with TRBJ2-7; D uncertain. The CDR3 sequence is 17 residues long. Germline loops: CDR1 SGHKS, CDR2 YYEKEE (reference sequence). V lost 4 bases, J lost 6 bases, and 26 bases lay in between. CDR3 sequence reads: CASSVGPKTRAHPEQYF. The CDR3 nucleotides are TGTGCCAGCAGCGTAGGACCCAAAACCCGGGCCCACCCCGAGCAGTACTTC.